These 21 T cell receptor beta chains were sequenced from one sample in a study of shared clonotypes between healthy human individuals. This table comes from immunoSEQ multiplex PCR, and its TCRdb copy is limited to in-frame clones, with some not included. The table lists 2.3 million or so clones, approximately 93% of them singletons. Sequenced: naive CD4+ T cells from PBMCs. As to subset: CD45RA+ positively selected. The receptors originated from a man aged 18-30 years in good health. Some clones in this sample may be carry-over from other donors' samples.

The CDR3: CSAGPGTGNYGYTF. The CDR3 DNA is TGCAGCGCCGGTCCCGGGACAGGGAACTATGGCTACACCTTC. The gene calls are TRBV29-1 and TRBJ1-2; 9 positions match TRBD1. V shed 7 bases, J shed 2 bases, and the junction held 8 bases outside the gene matches. Germline V lookup: CDR1 SQVTM, CDR2 ANQGSEA. The CDR3 extends over 14 amino acids.

The V call is TRBV2, the J call TRBJ2-7; no clear D. The CDR3 consists of 12 residues. The ends were cut back, 8 bases at V and 0 bases at J, with 8 bases in the middle. Germline V CDR1 and CDR2: SNHLY, FYNNEI. CDR3 sequence: CASLENSYEQYF. In DNA form, the CDR3 reads TGTGCCAGCCTTGAAAACTCCTACGAGCAGTACTTC.

The genes are TRBV28 and TRBJ2-7; D may be TRBD2 (6 bases). The CDR3 is 17 amino acids. The V and J ends lost 6 bases and 6 bases respectively, with 27 bases between them. Germline CDR1 is MDHEN and CDR2 is SYDVKM. The CDR3 spells CASSPPRSGLHSLEQYF. The DNA for the CDR3 is TGTGCCAGCAGCCCCCCCCGGAGCGGGCTTCACTCCCTCGAGCAGTACTTC.

The CDR3 loop reads CSVEWQGLDTQYF. The DNA of the CDR3 is TGCAGCGTTGAGTGGCAAGGGCTCGATACGCAGTATTTT. The chain joins TRBV29-1 to TRBJ2-3, with D uncertain. CDR1 and CDR2 from the germline V gene are SQVTM and ANQGSEA. The CDR3 sequence is 13 residues long. V was cut by 3 bases and J by 6 bases, with 13 bases left in between.

This chain links TRBV7-3 with TRBJ2-2, with 9 bases that match TRBD1. The V gene end was trimmed by 6 bases and the J gene end by 7 bases; junction bases not matched to a gene: 12. The germline gives CDR1 SGHTA, CDR2 FQGTGA. This CDR3 has 16 residues. The CDR3 nucleotides are TGTGCCAGCAGATTGCCGGGACAGGGAAGAGTCGGGGAGCTGTTTTTT. It codes for CASRLPGQGRVGELFF. Looking up the rest from reference TRBV7-3 and TRBJ2-2 gives the full variable domain: GAGVSQTPSNKVTEKGKYVELRCDPISGHTALYWYRQSLGQGPEFLIYFQGTGAADDSGLPNDRFFAVRPEGSVSTLKIQRTERGDSAVYLCASRLPGQGRVGELFFGEGSRLTVL.

The chain employs TRBV30 and TRBJ2-2; perhaps TRBD1 as D (5 bases). The CDR3 totals 15 residues. V was cut by 2 bases and J by 4 bases, with 14 bases left in between. Per germline, CDR1 GTSNPN and CDR2 SVGIG (reference sequence). Here the CDR3 DNA reads TGTGCCTGGAGTACCCCCGGAAGGGGCACCGGGGAGCTGTTTTTT. Residues: CAWSTPGRGTGELFF.

The count of this clone is one. V gene TRBV7-2 combines with J gene TRBJ1-1, with D uncertain. The length of the CDR3 is 13 residues. Trimming pared 3 bases from V and 1 base from J, leaving 6 bases between. CDR1 is SGHTA, CDR2 FQGNSA, per germline. The DNA for the CDR3 is TGTGCCAGCAGCTTGTCCCAGAACACTGAAGCTTTCTTT. Protein: CASSLSQNTEAFF.

V is TRBV6-4 and J is TRBJ2-2, with D unclear. Germline CDR1 MRHNA, CDR2 SNTAGT. This CDR3 is built from 14 residues. Trimming stripped 4 bases from V and 6 bases from J, with 12 bases between. The CDR3 spells CASSVRAVPGELFF. The CDR3 DNA is TGTGCCAGCAGTGTCCGGGCTGTTCCCGGGGAGCTGTTTTTT.

The chain links TRBV11-2 to TRBJ2-2, with unresolved D. V was shortened by 7 bases and J by 4 bases, with 16 bases between the two germline ends. The germline gives CDR1 SGHAT, CDR2 FQNNGV. The CDR3 runs 15 residues. CDR3 region: CASTPWRHITGELFF. The CDR3 bases are TGTGCCAGCACCCCATGGCGGCACATCACCGGGGAGCTGTTTTTT.

Points on this clone: This CDR3 is also generated by other DNA sequences in the sample. This sequence joins TRBV5-1 and TRBJ1-1, with a possible D match to TRBD1 (5 bases). Germline CDR1 is SGHRS and CDR2 is YFSETQ. Trimming took 2 bases from V and 0 from J, leaving 8 bases between them. This CDR3 spans 14 amino acids. The CDR3 nucleotides are TGCGCCAGCAGCTTAGAGGGGATGAACACTGAAGCTTTCTTT. Protein: CASSLEGMNTEAFF.

This clone was seen just once. The CDR3 region is CASSPRTSGSWTDTQYF. CDR3 DNA sequence: TGCGCCAGCAGCCCCAGGACTAGCGGGAGTTGGACAGATACGCAGTATTTT. The J gene is TRBJ2-3, the V gene TRBV5-1; 13 nucleotides match TRBD2. The V segment lost 4 bases and the J segment 3 bases; nucleotides outside the gene matches: 8. The CDR3 has 17 residues. Germline CDR1 is SGHRS and CDR2 is YFSETQ.

This chain links TRBV28 with TRBJ2-7; D is undetermined. The CDR3 is 13 residues long. V shed 6 bases and J shed 2 bases, with 11 bases lying between them. Germline assignment: CDR1 MDHEN and CDR2 SYDVKM. CDR3 coding DNA: TGTGCCAGCAGCGGCCCGAACACCTACGAGCAGTACTTC. Translated: CASSGPNTYEQYF.

The CDR3 nucleotides read TGTGCCAGCAATAGGGGGGCCGGAGAAAAACTGTTTTTT. Its protein is CASNRGAGEKLFF. The chain couples TRBV25-1 to TRBJ1-4; TRBD1 might be the D (6 bases). Looked up from germline, CDR1 is MGHDK and CDR2 is SYGVNS. The CDR3 totals 13 residues. With 7 bases removed from V and 8 bases from J, the gap between germline ends came to 14 bases.

The rearrangement joins TRBV9 to TRBJ2-6; D assignment may be TRBD1 or TRBD2 (5 bases each). In germline, CDR1 is SGDLS, CDR2 YYNGEE. The CDR3 has 17 amino acids. V was trimmed by 4 bases and J by 0 bases, leaving 14 bases between them. The CDR3 here is CASSPGAQSSGANVLTF. In DNA form, the CDR3 reads TGTGCCAGCAGCCCCGGGGCCCAGAGCTCTGGGGCCAACGTCCTGACTTTC.

A note on this clone: Other DNA sequences in this sample translate to the same CDR3. The chain couples TRBV7-2 to TRBJ2-1; 7 bases fit TRBD2. The germline gives CDR1 SGHTA, CDR2 FQGNSA. This CDR3 has 16 residues. The V gene end was trimmed by 1 base and the J gene end by 0 bases; junction bases not matched to a gene: 3. CDR3 sequence reads: CASSLGGSSSYNEQFF. The CDR3 bases are TGTGCCAGCAGCTTAGGCGGGAGTTCCTCCTACAATGAGCAGTTCTTC.

The rearrangement links TRBV28 to TRBJ2-7, with D unresolved. CDR1 and CDR2 (germline): MDHEN, SYDVKM. V gave up 4 bases and J gave up 2 bases, with 12 bases separating them. The CDR3 extends over 14 amino acids. CDR3 sequence reads: CASSSPDKPYEQYF. CDR3 bases: TGTGCCAGCAGTTCTCCAGACAAGCCCTACGAGCAGTACTTC.

This clone occurred once. The chain combines TRBV25-1 with TRBJ1-1; 7 bases line up with TRBD1. V dropped 8 bases and J dropped 3; count of bases not matched to a gene: 9. The CDR3 extends over 14 amino acids. Germline V CDR1 and CDR2: MGHDK, SYGVNS. CDR3 DNA sequence: TGTGCCAGCTCCAGGGGGTTATCGTACACTGAAGCTTTCTTT. It yields the protein CASSRGLSYTEAFF.

The V and J genes are TRBV28 and TRBJ2-1; D uncertain. This CDR3 has 13 amino acids. The germline CDR1 and CDR2 sequences are MDHEN and SYDVKM. The ends were cut back, 5 bases at V and 6 bases at J, with 11 bases in the middle. The DNA of the CDR3 is TGTGCCAGCAGTCCGACCGCCCGCAATGAGCAGTTCTTC. Its translation is CASSPTARNEQFF.

As regards this clone: This CDR3 is also generated by other DNA sequences in the sample. The genes are TRBV5-1 and TRBJ2-2; 7 bases align to TRBD2. Germline CDR1 reads SGHRS; CDR2 reads YFSETQ. The CDR3 is 16 residues long. The V gene end was trimmed by 4 bases and the J gene end by 6 bases; junction bases not matched to a gene: 12. The CDR3 is CASSLLVWTRAGELFF. The CDR3 region has the DNA TGCGCCAGCAGCCTCTTGGTCTGGACTAGAGCCGGGGAGCTGTTTTTT.

This clone was observed a few times. This sequence joins TRBV7-3 and TRBJ1-2; no firm D call. The V gene lost 4 bases and the J gene lost 4 bases, with 16 bases spanning the gap. The CDR3 loop spans 15 amino acids. Germline CDR1 is SGHTA and CDR2 is FQGTGA. The CDR3 here is CASSSHGGVGYGYTF. CDR3 coding DNA: TGTGCCAGCAGCTCCCACGGCGGGGTCGGCTATGGCTACACCTTC.

V is TRBV28 and J is TRBJ2-7; no clear D gene. Between the trimmed V and J ends, which lost 5 bases and 0 bases, there was a span of 17 bases. The CDR3 is 16 amino acids. The germline CDR1 and CDR2 sequences are MDHEN and SYDVKM. The CDR3 DNA reads as TGTGCCAGCAGTCCAGATGGACGACCCCGCTCCTACGAGCAGTACTTC. Its protein is CASSPDGRPRSYEQYF.